This paragraph reports one T cell receptor (beta chain). The sample is drawn from a study of blood T cell repertoires in COVID-19. Trimming removed 1 base from V and 6 bases from J, with 10 bases in between. The CDR3 consists of 14 residues. Looked up from germline, CDR1 is SGHRS and CDR2 is YFSETQ. Per the authors' pipeline: Scientists estimated how many nucleated cells there were by amplifying reference gene primers. Generated by immunoSEQ multiplex PCR, the TCRdb table keeps only in-frame clones and is missing some. V and J calls and clone size are given by that table; D and trimming were obtained from the DNA. Of approximately 100,000 clones detected, roughly 69% appear once; the ten largest clones hold approximately 5.9%.

The chain joins TRBV5-1 to TRBJ1-4, with D perhaps TRBD1 (5 bases). This clonotype originated in a man at least 80 years old with acute or convalescent COVID-19. The sequenced sample was peripheral blood. CDR3 in amino acids: CASSLRGEDEKLFF. The DNA of the CDR3 is TGCGCCAGCAGCTTGCGGGGGGAGGATGAAAAACTGTTTTTT.